One T cell receptor beta chain is described in this entry. No antigen is known for it. The source of the sample is a study of T cells after yellow fever vaccination. Study-level findings and limits: Among primary-vaccination clones, most reappeared after the booster, at 95% to 96% for CD4 and roughly 90% for CD8. By day 5 rather than day 15, the secondary response had peaked, though it was weaker.

The study made its TCR cDNA through 5'RACE template switching. That step introduced a universal primer site along with UMIs. From the 5' RACE reads, TCRdb called clonotypes with MiXCR, one entry per CDR3 protein. The table has fewer than 450,000 distinct CDR3 sequences, roughly 10% seen once; the top ten hold 18%. CDR3 size: 11 residues. Germline V gene sequence: CDR1 SEHNR, CDR2 FQNEAQ (reference sequence). V lost 4 bases to trimming and J lost 14 bases, with 9 bases between them. The V call is TRBV7-9, the J call TRBJ1-6; D possibly corresponds to TRBD1 (5 bases). Sequences were derived from PBMCs, sampled on the day of the first yellow fever vaccination. The source of this sequence is a man in his late teens or twenties who received the YFV17D yellow fever vaccine. CDR3 amino acids: CASSWGSALHF. As DNA, the CDR3 is TGTGCCAGCAGCTGGGGGTCAGCCCTCCACTTT.